The 31 T cell receptor beta chains below were found in one sample sequenced in a study of blood T cell repertoires in COVID-19. Sequencing was performed with immunoSEQ multiplex PCR; in TCRdb, only in-frame clones are kept and a portion is missing. The table has about 240,000 clones, 88% seen once. Sequences were obtained from peripheral blood. All receptors come from a woman aged 40 to 49 who had recovered from COVID-19.

J is TRBJ2-5 and V is TRBV20-1; no reliable D call. The CDR3 sequence is 12 residues long. Deletions cut 3 bases from V and 7 bases from J, with 12 bases between. Germline V gene lookup returns CDR1 DFQATT and CDR2 SNEGSKA (reference sequence). CDR3 region: CSASRGSATQYF. The CDR3 DNA follows: TGCAGTGCTAGTCGTGGCAGCGCGACCCAGTACTTC.

The chain is built from TRBV6-5 and TRBJ2-2, with D perhaps matching TRBD2 (6 bases). V lost 6 bases and J 5 bases, leaving 13 bases between the germline ends. Germline lookup yields CDR1 MNHEY and CDR2 SVGAGI. This CDR3 is built from 14 residues. The CDR3 region is CASRSAGPTGELFF. The DNA for the CDR3 is TGTGCCAGCAGGAGCGCGGGACCGACCGGGGAGCTGTTTTTT.

The chain employs TRBV19 and TRBJ2-5, with TRBD2 identical over 8 bases. CDR1 and CDR2 from the germline V gene are LNHDA and SQIVND (reference sequence). The CDR3 length is 13 residues. V gave up 3 bases and J gave up 5 bases; unmatched junction bases: 2. The CDR3 protein is CASSISSGETQYF. The CDR3 bases are TGTGCCAGTAGTATTTCTAGCGGGGAGACCCAGTACTTC.

The chain is built from TRBV3-1 (or the pseudogene TRBV3-2) and TRBJ1-4; 8 bases are shared with TRBD1. The CDR3 contains 15 residues. Germline-derived CDR1 and CDR2 are LGHDT and YNNKEL (reference sequence). J lost 6 bases, V lost 4 bases, and 7 bases had no gene match. For the CDR3, the DNA is TGTGCCAGCAGCCCGGGGTTCAGGGGGCATGAAAAACTGTTTTTT. It yields the protein CASSPGFRGHEKLFF.

This CDR3 reads CASSGGSTGELFF. The CDR3 DNA sequence: TGTGCCAGCTCAGGGGGTAGCACCGGGGAGCTGTTTTTT. The chain is built from TRBV7-8 and TRBJ2-2; 7 bases agree with TRBD1. CDR1 is SGHVS, CDR2 FQNEAQ, per germline. The CDR3 spans 13 residues. V trimming: 8 bases; J trimming: 4 bases; junction bases outside the gene matches: 4.

The rearrangement uses TRBV5-5 and TRBJ1-5; D is possibly TRBD1 (6 bases). Germline values: CDR1 SGHKS, CDR2 YYEKEE (reference sequence). V was clipped by 0 bases and J by 2 bases, with 15 bases between them. This CDR3 region has 17 residues. The CDR3 DNA sequence: TGTGCCAGCAGCTTGGGGTTAGCAGGGGCACGCAATCAGCCCCAGCATTTT. Translating it yields CASSLGLAGARNQPQHF.

V is TRBV30 and J is TRBJ2-4, with D perhaps TRBD2 (5 bases). CDR1 is GTSNPN, CDR2 SVGIG, per germline (reference sequence). The CDR3 sequence is 14 residues long. V dropped 3 bases and J dropped 6 bases, with 15 bases sitting between them. The DNA for the CDR3 is TGTGCCTGGAGCCCCGGGGAAAAGGGAAACATTCAGTACTTC. This translates into CAWSPGEKGNIQYF.

This clone appeared once. The V and J genes are TRBV29-1 and TRBJ2-1; 9 bases align to TRBD1. The CDR3 is made up of 14 amino acids. CDR1 is SQVTM and CDR2 is ANQGSEA in the germline V gene. The V gene end was trimmed by 4 bases and the J gene end by 4 bases; junction bases not matched to a gene: 5. In nucleotides, the CDR3 is TGCAGCGTTGGCGGGGGACAGGGTTACAATGAGCAGTTCTTC. Amino acid sequence: CSVGGGQGYNEQFF.

The chain joins TRBV7-2 to TRBJ1-2, with 8 bases that match TRBD1. CDR3 length: 14 amino acids. J lost 11 bases, V lost 5 bases, and 13 bases had no gene match. The germline V gene encodes CDR1 SGHTA and CDR2 FQGNSA. In nucleotides, the CDR3 is TGTGCCAGCAGCCCGGGGGGCAGGGGGCTCAGGTACACCTTC. Translating gives CASSPGGRGLRYTF. The variable domain in full, completed from reference TRBV7-2 and TRBJ1-2, reads GAGVSQSPSNKVTEKGKDVELRCDPISGHTALYWYRQSLGQGLEFLIYFQGNSAPDKSGLPSDRFSAERTGGSVSTLTIQRTQQEDSAVYLCASSPGGRGLRYTFGSGTRLTVV.

CDR3 in amino acids: CASRLAGGPAGELFF. The DNA for the CDR3 is TGTGCCAGCAGGCTAGCGGGAGGGCCTGCCGGGGAGCTGTTTTTT. This chain uses TRBV5-6 with TRBJ2-2; TRBD2 matches 12 bases. Germline V gives CDR1 SGHDT, CDR2 YYEEEE. The CDR3 is 15 residues long. The V gene end was trimmed by 5 bases and the J gene end by 6 bases; junction bases not matched to a gene: 5.

V is TRBV7-8 and J is TRBJ1-4, with 9 bases aligning to TRBD1. The junction had 8 bases not matched to a gene; V was cut back by 1 base and J by 8 bases. In germline, CDR1 is SGHVS, CDR2 FQNEAQ. There are 16 residues in the CDR3. The CDR3 DNA is TGTGCCAGCAGCTTAGTTACGGGACAGGGATGGGAAAAACTGTTTTTT. Protein product: CASSLVTGQGWEKLFF.

This sequence joins TRBV19 and TRBJ1-2; 8 nucleotides match TRBD1. The V and J ends lost 10 bases and 8 bases, in that order; junction bases with no gene match: 9. Germline assignment: CDR1 LNHDA and CDR2 SQIVND (reference sequence). The CDR3 is 12 residues long. The CDR3 bases are TGTGCCACCAATTCAGGGGGCCTAGGCTACACCTTC. This encodes CATNSGGLGYTF.

V is TRBV24-1 and J is TRBJ1-2; TRBD1 matches at 8 bases. CDR3 length: 16 amino acids. CDR1 KGHDR and CDR2 SFDVKD come from the germline V gene. V lost 3 bases and J lost 4; bases outside the gene matches: 9. This CDR3 reads CATSDAPGGASYGYTF. The CDR3 DNA reads as TGTGCCACCAGTGATGCGCCAGGGGGCGCGTCCTATGGCTACACCTTC.

The CDR3 coding sequence is TGTGCCAGCTCCTACCAGGGCAGGGAGCTGTTTTTT. Amino acid sequence: CASSYQGRELFF. This sequence joins TRBV18 and TRBJ2-2; the D gene is possibly TRBD1 (5 bases). In germline, CDR1 is KGHSH, CDR2 LQKENI. Trimming pared 6 bases from V and 9 bases from J, leaving 11 bases between. This CDR3 spans 12 amino acids.

Only a few counts were recorded for this clone. The chain links TRBV10-1 to TRBJ1-1; TRBD1 matches at 8 bases. This CDR3 is built from 14 residues. Germline CDR1 and CDR2: WNHNN and SYGVQD (reference sequence). V gave up 2 bases and J gave up 4 bases; unmatched junction bases: 3. This CDR3 is CASSENTGGTEAFF. In DNA form, the CDR3 reads TGCGCCAGCAGTGAGAACACAGGGGGCACTGAAGCTTTCTTT.

The chain links TRBV7-2 to TRBJ1-5, with D unresolved. V was clipped by 3 bases and J by 3 bases, with 6 bases between them. CDR3 length equals 13 residues. CDR1 and CDR2 from the germline V gene are SGHTA and FQGNSA. The CDR3 nucleotides are TGTGCCAGCAGCTTGCGGCACAATCAGCCCCAGCATTTT. Protein: CASSLRHNQPQHF.

The V call is TRBV5-1, the J call TRBJ1-1; a possible D gene is TRBD1 (6 bases). The CDR3 is made up of 14 amino acids. The germline gives CDR1 SGHRS, CDR2 YFSETQ. V was cut by 3 bases and J by 2 bases, with 11 bases left in between. This CDR3 is CASSYAGGNTEAFF. In DNA form, the CDR3 reads TGCGCCAGCAGCTATGCTGGGGGCAACACTGAAGCTTTCTTT.

This clone was seen more than once but under ten times. This chain uses TRBV27 with TRBJ1-2, with D uncertain. Between the trimmed V and J ends, which lost 7 bases and 7 bases, there was a span of 13 bases. Germline CDR1 is MNHEY and CDR2 is SMNVEV (reference sequence). This CDR3 spans 12 amino acids. The CDR3 nucleotides are TGTGCCAGCAAGGGCGGGAGCCCTGGCTACACCTTC. It codes for CASKGGSPGYTF.

This clone has only one observation. This rearrangement joins TRBV13 to TRBJ2-1; 8 positions agree with TRBD2. CDR1 is PRHDT, CDR2 FYEKMQ, per germline (reference sequence). The CDR3 is 20 residues long. Unmatched junction bases numbered 17, after V lost 4 bases and J lost 0 bases. CDR3 DNA: TGTGCCAGCAGCTGCATTCGGCGGGAGGTAGCCTATTGCTCCTACAATGAGCAGTTCTTC. As protein: CASSCIRREVAYCSYNEQFF.

The V and J genes are TRBV4-1 and TRBJ1-1; tentative D call: TRBD1 (5 bases). This CDR3 has 15 residues. CDR1 MGHRA and CDR2 YSYEKL come from the germline V gene. Trimming removed 3 bases at V and 1 base at J, with 12 bases between. CDR3 sequence (DNA): TGCGCCAGCAGCCACCGGGGACTTCCGAACACTGAAGCTTTCTTT. Residues: CASSHRGLPNTEAFF.

The genes are TRBV5-8 and TRBJ2-1; possibly TRBD1 for D (6 bases). V shed 0 bases and J shed 3 bases, with 16 bases lying between them. The length of the CDR3 is 17 residues. Germline V CDR1 and CDR2: SGHTS, YDEGEE. Here the CDR3 DNA reads TGTGCCAGCAGCTTGGTGGGCGGACTCAGGGGCTACAATGAGCAGTTCTTC. Translating gives CASSLVGGLRGYNEQFF.

The genes are TRBV5-1 and TRBJ1-5, with D uncertain. Trimming stripped 0 bases from V and 0 bases from J, with 13 bases between. The germline CDR1 and CDR2 sequences are SGHRS and YFSETQ. There are 17 residues in the CDR3. This CDR3 reads CASSLEPPKDSNQPQHF. CDR3 sequence (DNA): TGCGCCAGCAGCTTGGAGCCCCCGAAAGATAGCAATCAGCCCCAGCATTTT.

The chain recombines TRBV30 with TRBJ2-7; TRBD1 might be the D (6 bases). The germline CDR1 and CDR2 sequences are GTSNPN and SVGIG (reference sequence). The V end was cut by 1 base, the J end by 8 bases, with 9 bases between. The CDR3 is 11 amino acids. CDR3 bases: TGTGCCTGGAGTGACAGGGATCAGCAGTACTTC. Translating gives CAWSDRDQQYF.

The gene calls are TRBV7-9 and TRBJ1-2; 10 bases fit TRBD1. CDR3 length: 16 amino acids. Per the germline V gene, CDR1 is SEHNR and CDR2 is FQNEAQ (reference sequence). The junction had 10 bases not matched to a gene; V was cut back by 5 bases and J by 4 bases. The chain's CDR3 is CASSPSATGGGYGYTF. The CDR3 DNA reads as TGTGCCAGCAGCCCAAGCGCGACAGGGGGCGGCTATGGCTACACCTTC.

The chain uses TRBV5-1 and TRBJ1-1, with a tentative D call TRBD1 (6 bases). V was clipped by 0 bases and J by 4 bases, with 13 bases between them. The CDR3 has 15 residues. CDR1 and CDR2 (germline): SGHRS, YFSETQ. The CDR3 DNA follows: TGCGCCAGCAGCTTGGACAGGGCCGGCAGCACTGAAGCTTTCTTT. Protein product: CASSLDRAGSTEAFF. Full variable domain (remainder filled in from reference TRBV5-1 and TRBJ1-1): KAGVTQTPRYLIKTRGQQVTLSCSPISGHRSVSWYQQTPGQGLQFLFEYFSETQRNKGNFPGRFSGRQFSNSRSEMNVSTLELGDSALYLCASSLDRAGSTEAFFGQGTRLTVV.

This sequence joins TRBV16 and TRBJ1-1; no definite D call. V shed 4 bases and J shed 6 bases, with 12 bases lying between them. The CDR3 totals 13 residues. CDR1 is KGHSY, CDR2 FQNENV, per germline. The CDR3 nucleotides are TGTGCCAGCAGCCTAACCCGGGGAGCTGAAGCTTTCTTT. Translating gives CASSLTRGAEAFF.

The chain recombines TRBV7-9 with TRBJ2-4; D is uncertain. V lost 3 bases to trimming and J lost 10 bases, with 13 bases between them. CDR1 is SEHNR, CDR2 FQNEAQ, per germline (reference sequence). The CDR3 has 13 residues. The CDR3 nucleotides read TGTGCCAGCAGCTTCCCAGTCCCCCCTATTCAGTACTTC. Translated, it gives CASSFPVPPIQYF.

The chain carries TRBV7-6 and TRBJ2-5; 8 positions match TRBD2. The CDR3 is made up of 14 amino acids. The germline CDR1 and CDR2 sequences are SGHVS and FNYEAQ. J was trimmed by 1 base and V by 5 bases; bases with no gene match: 3. The CDR3 reads CASSGGGPQETQYF. CDR3 coding DNA: TGTGCCAGCAGCGGCGGGGGGCCCCAAGAGACCCAGTACTTC.

This clone is a singleton in its sample. Germline and junction disagree at one end, which may indicate a read error. The chain links TRBV7-9 to TRBJ1-2; D is possibly TRBD1 (6 bases). The CDR3 consists of 13 residues. Germline values: CDR1 SEHNR, CDR2 FQNEAQ (reference sequence). CDR3 DNA sequence: TGTGCCAGCAGCTTAGGGACCGTACCGGGACACTCTTTC. It translates to CASSLGTVPGHSF.

The chain couples TRBV30 to TRBJ2-1; D not resolved. The germline V and J ends were trimmed by 0 bases and 0 bases, with 3 bases remaining between them. Germline V gene lookup returns CDR1 GTSNPN and CDR2 SVGIG (reference sequence). This CDR3 spans 13 amino acids. CDR3 sequence: CAWSVRSYNEQFF. The DNA of the CDR3 is TGTGCCTGGAGTGTTCGCTCCTACAATGAGCAGTTCTTC. Filled out from reference TRBV30 and TRBJ2-1, the complete variable domain reads SQTIHQWPATLVQPVGSPLSLECTVEGTSNPNLYWYRQAAGRGLQLLFYSVGIGQISSEVPQNLSASRPQDRQFILSSKKLLLSDSGFYLCAWSVRSYNEQFFGPGTRLTVL.

The chain carries TRBV4-1 and TRBJ2-3; 8 bases are a match to TRBD2. CDR3 length: 17 residues. Germline loops: CDR1 MGHRA, CDR2 YSYEKL. Trimming cost V 4 bases and J 6 bases; bases outside gene matches: 15. CDR3 region: CASSPLSGREASDTQYF. In DNA form, the CDR3 reads TGCGCCAGCAGCCCCCTTTCAGGGCGGGAGGCCTCGGATACGCAGTATTTT.